Shown below are 32 T cell receptor beta chains from a single sample sequenced in a study of T cell responses to AZD1222 COVID-19 vaccine. TCRdb's copy holds only in-frame clones and misses some; the assay was immunoSEQ multiplex PCR. The top ten clones hold roughly 3.1% of a sample with roughly 95,000 clones, 90% to 95% of them seen once. This specimen was peripheral blood, taken 28 days after the second AZD1222 dose. The receptor set was obtained from an adult who received the AZD1222 COVID-19 vaccine.

The V call is TRBV7-9, the J call TRBJ2-7, with D perhaps TRBD1 (5 bases). This CDR3 has 15 residues. Per the germline V gene, CDR1 is SEHNR and CDR2 is FQNEAQ (reference sequence). The ends were cut back, 1 base at V and 3 bases at J, with 13 bases in the middle. The CDR3 DNA follows: TGTGCCAGCAGCTTAGAGGGTACAGGTTACTACGAGCAGTACTTC. Protein sequence: CASSLEGTGYYEQYF.

V usage is TRBV28 and J usage is TRBJ1-1; D unclear. The CDR3 contains 13 residues. Germline loops: CDR1 MDHEN, CDR2 SYDVKM. Trimming left V 6 bases short and J 3 bases short, with 11 bases between. CDR3 sequence reads: CASRGSGYTEAFF. The CDR3 region has the DNA TGTGCCAGCAGGGGGAGCGGTTACACTGAAGCTTTCTTT.

The chain has TRBV5-5 and TRBJ1-1; D not resolved. V lost 4 bases and J lost 2, with 12 bases in between. This CDR3 contains 14 residues. CDR1 is SGHKS, CDR2 YYEKEE, per germline (reference sequence). The CDR3 loop is CASSPLSRNTEAFF. In DNA, the CDR3 is TGTGCCAGCAGCCCTCTAAGTAGAAACACTGAAGCTTTCTTT.

This rearrangement joins TRBV4-1 to TRBJ2-5; the match to TRBD2 covers 11 bases. CDR1 and CDR2 from the germline V gene are MGHRA and YSYEKL. J lost 6 bases, V lost 2 bases, and 5 bases had no gene match. CDR3 length equals 15 residues. The CDR3 is CASSQRSSGGKTQYF. The CDR3 coding sequence is TGCGCCAGCAGCCAAAGGTCTAGCGGGGGGAAGACCCAGTACTTC.

The genes are TRBV6-5 and TRBJ1-5; D is undetermined. With 8 bases removed from V and 6 bases from J, the gap between germline ends came to 20 bases. The V gene's germline CDR1 is MNHEY and CDR2 SVGAGI. The CDR3 consists of 15 residues. This chain's CDR3 is CASQGREGEGQPQHF. CDR3 bases: TGTGCCAGCCAAGGAAGGGAGGGAGAGGGTCAGCCCCAGCATTTT.

The chain employs TRBV7-2 and TRBJ1-3; D call uncertain. Trimming pared 3 bases from V and 4 bases from J, leaving 16 bases between. The CDR3 totals 16 residues. Germline CDR1 SGHTA, CDR2 FQGNSA. This CDR3 reads CASSFLPDRGGNTIYF. The CDR3 DNA sequence: TGTGCCAGCAGCTTTTTGCCAGACCGGGGAGGAAACACCATATATTTT.

The genes are TRBV30 and TRBJ1-1; possibly TRBD1 for D (6 bases). CDR1 and CDR2 from the germline V gene are GTSNPN and SVGIG (reference sequence). The V and J ends lost 5 bases and 4 bases respectively, with 14 bases between them. CDR3 size: 13 residues. In nucleotides, the CDR3 is TGTGCCTGGTCAGGGGACGAGAGCACTGAAGCTTTCTTT. Its translation is CAWSGDESTEAFF. Filled out from reference TRBV30 and TRBJ1-1, the complete variable domain reads SQTIHQWPATLVQPVGSPLSLECTVEGTSNPNLYWYRQAAGRGLQLLFYSVGIGQISSEVPQNLSASRPQDRQFILSSKKLLLSDSGFYLCAWSGDESTEAFFGQGTRLTVV.

To note about this clone: Mismatch with germline at one junction end may stem from a read error. This chain links TRBV10-3 with TRBJ1-5, with unresolved D. Germline CDR1 reads ENHRY; CDR2 reads SYGVKD. The CDR3 extends over 8 amino acids. The DNA of the CDR3 is TGTGCCATCAGCCGACTTGGTTTT. It translates to CAISRLGF.

The chain is built from TRBV30 and TRBJ1-5, with D unclear. CDR3 length: 16 amino acids. The ends were cut back, 0 bases at V and 3 bases at J, with 15 bases in the middle. The germline gives CDR1 GTSNPN, CDR2 SVGIG (reference sequence). CDR3 coding DNA: TGTGCCTGGAGTGTAGCGGTGCTCCAGCCCAATCAGCCCCAGCATTTT. Its translation: CAWSVAVLQPNQPQHF.

This chain connects TRBV29-1 to TRBJ2-1; D tentatively reads TRBD1 or TRBD2 (6 bases each). CDR3 length: 15 residues. Trimming left V 3 bases short and J 2 bases short, with 14 bases between. Looked up from germline, CDR1 is SQVTM and CDR2 is ANQGSEA. CDR3 in amino acids: CSVDQGRGAYNEQFF. The CDR3 DNA sequence: TGCAGCGTTGATCAGGGGCGCGGGGCCTACAATGAGCAGTTCTTC.

The chain joins TRBV6-5 to TRBJ2-3; D might be TRBD2 (6 bases). In germline, CDR1 is MNHEY, CDR2 SVGAGI. V lost 4 bases and J 2 bases, leaving 7 bases between the germline ends. This CDR3 spans 13 amino acids. DNA of the CDR3: TGTGCCAGCAGTTGGGACTCCACAGATACGCAGTATTTT. Its protein product is CASSWDSTDTQYF.

The chain couples TRBV10-3 to TRBJ2-7, with D tentatively TRBD2 (6 bases). Germline CDR1 reads ENHRY; CDR2 reads SYGVKD. Trimming shortened V by 8 bases and J by 2 bases, and 13 bases separated the two germline ends. The CDR3 consists of 13 residues. This chain's CDR3 is CAIGEEGTYEQYF. Written as DNA, the CDR3 is TGTGCCATCGGGGAGGAGGGAACCTACGAGCAGTACTTC.

The chain has TRBV28 and TRBJ2-7; D unclear. The V end lost 5 bases, the J end lost 2 bases, and 7 bases lay between the germline ends. The CDR3 runs to 12 residues. CDR1 is MDHEN, CDR2 SYDVKM, per germline. The CDR3 DNA follows: TGTGCCAGCAGTACTCACCCCTACGAGCAGTACTTC. Amino acids: CASSTHPYEQYF.

This chain connects TRBV4-2 to TRBJ1-2; 8 bases are shared with TRBD1. This CDR3 region has 16 residues. Germline values: CDR1 LGHNA, CDR2 YNFKEQ. Trimming took 0 bases from V and 4 from J; bases not matched to a gene: 7. In DNA, the CDR3 is TGTGCCAGCAGCCAAGACAGGGGGCTCCTCGTCTATGGCTACACCTTC. Amino acids: CASSQDRGLLVYGYTF.

V and J are TRBV30 and TRBJ2-7; 11 nucleotides agree with TRBD2. With 8 bases clipped from V and 12 bases from J, the junction kept 12 bases outside the gene matches. The CDR3 consists of 12 residues. Per germline, CDR1 GTSNPN and CDR2 SVGIG (reference sequence). The CDR3 region is CALGTSGPGRYF. CDR3 DNA sequence: TGTGCCCTAGGGACTAGCGGTCCCGGGCGGTACTTC.

The CDR3 loop is CASSSPAEGRVFGYTF. CDR3 coding DNA: TGTGCCAGCAGCTCCCCTGCCGAGGGCAGGGTATTTGGCTACACCTTC. The gene calls are TRBV7-2 and TRBJ1-2; the D gene is possibly TRBD1 (5 bases). From germline, CDR1 is SGHTA and CDR2 FQGNSA. CDR3 size: 16 residues. V was shortened by 4 bases and J by 7 bases, with 22 bases between the two germline ends.

The V gene is TRBV19, the J gene TRBJ2-1; D is possibly TRBD1 (5 bases). Looked up from germline, CDR1 is LNHDA and CDR2 is SQIVND (reference sequence). This CDR3 region has 15 residues. V was pared by 5 bases and J by 2 bases, with 13 bases between. This chain's CDR3 is CASSDMQGTYNEQFF. The CDR3 region has the DNA TGTGCCAGTAGTGATATGCAGGGAACCTACAATGAGCAGTTCTTC.

This chain connects TRBV19 to TRBJ1-5, with a possible D match to TRBD1 (6 bases). Trimming took off 6 bases at V and 6 bases at J, with 12 bases between the two ends. CDR3 length equals 13 residues. Germline CDR1 is LNHDA and CDR2 is SQIVND (reference sequence). The CDR3 loop reads CASSSQGGQPQHF. The CDR3 region has the DNA TGTGCCAGTAGCTCACAGGGAGGTCAGCCCCAGCATTTT. The entire variable domain, with the rest obtained from reference TRBV19 and TRBJ1-5, is as follows: DGGITQSPKYLFRKEGQNVTLSCEQNLNHDAMYWYRQDPGQGLRLIYYSQIVNDFQKGDIAEGYSVSREKKESFPLTVTSAQKNPTAFYLCASSSQGGQPQHFGDGTRLSIL.

The J gene is TRBJ2-7, the V gene TRBV29-1; the D gene is possibly TRBD2 (6 bases). The ends were cut back, 0 bases at V and 7 bases at J, with 16 bases in the middle. The CDR3 is 14 residues long. Germline V gene data show CDR1 as SQVTM and CDR2 as ANQGSEA. CDR3: CSVEDLAGRGEQYF. The CDR3, as DNA: TGCAGCGTTGAAGATTTGGCGGGGAGAGGGGAGCAGTACTTC.

CDR3 residues: CASSSRQVVSYNSPLHF. As DNA, the CDR3 is TGTGCCAGCAGCTCCCGACAGGTTGTCTCCTATAATTCACCCCTCCACTTT. The rearrangement joins TRBV11-2 to TRBJ1-6; maybe TRBD1 (6 bases). Trimming took off 4 bases at V and 0 bases at J, with 13 bases between the two ends. This CDR3 comprises 17 residues. Looked up from germline, CDR1 is SGHAT and CDR2 is FQNNGV.

The rearrangement links TRBV9 to TRBJ1-2; D is uncertain. Trimming left V 2 bases short and J 8 bases short, with 19 bases between. This CDR3 spans 15 amino acids. CDR1 and CDR2 (germline): SGDLS, YYNGEE. As DNA, the CDR3 is TGTGCCAGCAGCGTGGAGGGTCGGGCAGGCGTGGGCTACACCTTC. Protein sequence: CASSVEGRAGVGYTF.

This clone was counted a single time. The chain couples TRBV5-1 to TRBJ1-1; tentatively, D is TRBD1 (5 bases). CDR3 length equals 14 residues. Germline CDR1 reads SGHRS; CDR2 reads YFSETQ. V lost 0 bases and J 5 bases, leaving 11 bases between the germline ends. As DNA, the CDR3 is TGCGCCAGCAGCTTGGGGGCAGGGAATACTGAAGCTTTCTTT. Encoded protein: CASSLGAGNTEAFF. The full variable domain, completed using reference TRBV5-1 and TRBJ1-1, is KAGVTQTPRYLIKTRGQQVTLSCSPISGHRSVSWYQQTPGQGLQFLFEYFSETQRNKGNFPGRFSGRQFSNSRSEMNVSTLELGDSALYLCASSLGAGNTEAFFGQGTRLTVV.

This rearrangement joins TRBV29-1 to TRBJ2-3; the match to TRBD2 covers 7 bases. Unmatched junction bases numbered 6, after V lost 0 bases and J lost 0 bases. Looked up from germline, CDR1 is SQVTM and CDR2 is ANQGSEA. CDR3 length: 16 amino acids. CDR3 in amino acids: CSVEEQAGVSTDTQYF. CDR3 nucleotide sequence: TGCAGCGTTGAAGAACAGGCGGGGGTTAGCACAGATACGCAGTATTTT.

The chain joins TRBV6-4 to TRBJ1-2, with D unclear. This CDR3 has 13 residues. Trimming left V 2 bases short and J 3 bases short, with 7 bases between. The germline CDR1 and CDR2 sequences are MRHNA and SNTAGT. CDR3 residues: CASSDRVDYGYTF. The CDR3 nucleotides read TGTGCCAGCAGTGACAGGGTGGACTATGGCTACACCTTC.

The rearrangement links TRBV27 to TRBJ1-3; D call uncertain. CDR3 size: 15 residues. Trimming cost V 0 bases and J 1 base, with 7 bases left between them. Germline lookup yields CDR1 MNHEY and CDR2 SMNVEV (reference sequence). As DNA, the CDR3 is TGTGCCAGCAGTTTATCGGGAATTTCTGGAAACACCATATATTTT. Residues: CASSLSGISGNTIYF.

The rearrangement uses TRBV7-8 and TRBJ1-1; 8 nucleotides align to TRBD1. The CDR3 covers 16 residues. Unmatched junction bases numbered 8, after V lost 5 bases and J lost 0 bases. Germline CDR1 SGHVS, CDR2 FQNEAQ. The CDR3 coding sequence is TGTGCCAGCAGCAGAAGGACAGGGCGAATGAACACTGAAGCTTTCTTT. It specifies CASSRRTGRMNTEAFF.

The chain has TRBV2 and TRBJ2-1; 12 bases are a match to TRBD2. V shed 3 bases, J shed 10 bases, and the junction held 7 bases outside the gene matches. The CDR3 contains 15 residues. CDR1 is SNHLY, CDR2 FYNNEI, per germline. CDR3 sequence reads: CASSETSGGPREQFF. The CDR3 coding sequence is TGTGCCAGCAGTGAGACTAGCGGGGGACCCAGGGAGCAGTTCTTC.

The rearrangement joins TRBV7-2 to TRBJ2-5, with D possibly called TRBD1 or TRBD2 (5 bases each). Germline V gene lookup returns CDR1 SGHTA and CDR2 FQGNSA. V dropped 6 bases and J dropped 4 bases, with 27 bases sitting between them. This CDR3 has 18 amino acids. Here the CDR3 reads CASSPWRYGTAGGETQYF. The CDR3 DNA follows: TGTGCCAGCAGTCCCTGGCGTTACGGGACGGCCGGCGGAGAGACCCAGTACTTC.

The chain employs TRBV27 and TRBJ2-7; perhaps TRBD2 as D (6 bases). CDR1 is MNHEY, CDR2 SMNVEV, per germline (reference sequence). The germline V and J ends were trimmed by 5 bases and 2 bases, with 22 bases remaining between them. The CDR3 is 17 residues long. The DNA of the CDR3 is TGTGCCAGCAGTCCAGGCCTACATGGAGGGTTAACCTACGAGCAGTACTTC. Amino acids: CASSPGLHGGLTYEQYF.

This chain links TRBV28 with TRBJ2-5, with no clear D. Germline-derived CDR1 and CDR2 are MDHEN and SYDVKM. Trimming removed 4 bases at V and 2 bases at J, with 23 bases between. This CDR3 is built from 18 residues. The CDR3 reads CASSSVGTVGIQQETQYF. CDR3 DNA: TGTGCCAGCAGTTCTGTAGGCACCGTGGGCATCCAACAAGAGACCCAGTACTTC.

J is TRBJ1-2 and V is TRBV12-5, with D possibly TRBD1 on 5 matching bases. The CDR3 contains 16 residues. Looked up from germline, CDR1 is LGHNT and CDR2 is FRNRAP. V gave up 6 bases and J gave up 5 bases, with 22 bases separating them. CDR3 nucleotide sequence: TGTGCTAGTGGGCCCGTGACAGCTGCTTTGTATTATGGCTACACCTTC. It encodes CASGPVTAALYYGYTF.

Remarks on this clone: One junction end does not reproduce the germline sequence, and a read error may be involved. The chain links TRBV6-5 to TRBJ1-2; weak D call: TRBD1 (6 bases). Germline CDR1 MNHEY, CDR2 SVGAGI. This CDR3 has 15 amino acids. DNA of the CDR3: TGTGCCAGCGGTTACCCCGGACAGCCGGGTTATGGCTACACCTTC. Protein: CASGYPGQPGYGYTF.